This T cell receptor (beta chain) was captured by sequencing in a study of cytomegalovirus exposure and HLA in healthy donors (dated by TCRdb to the late 2010s). In the study overall: In an earlier analysis of under 600 of the donors, roughly 300 Gb of sequence data and 90 million to 130 million unique TCR beta sequences from 150 million to 200 million T cells were reported. Approximately 310 gigabases of sequencing data and roughly 81 million unique TCR sequences made up an early release that covered about 640 HLA-typed donors. Of the roughly 400 genotyped donors, less than 90% were placed in the genetic ancestry cluster associated with self-reported Caucasian donors. The study was designed to test whether signatures of past pathogen exposure could be identified by cataloging public T cell receptors. Using immunosequencing, the study profiled T cell repertoires from 640 or so subjects and related those repertoires to cytomegalovirus serostatus. A separate validation cohort of roughly 120 different subjects was used in addition to the 666-subject first cohort. High-throughput TCR immunosequencing, statistical association of individual TCRs with disease status, and machine learning were combined to predict cytomegalovirus infection status. A later analysis re-examined previously published TCR beta repertoires from over 500 donors and added high-resolution HLA genotyping to investigate patterns of TCR occurrence. In the later analysis, no new phenotypic data were used to find candidate immune exposures; instead, reliance was placed on TCR beta sequences and their occurrence across donors. In an earlier analysis of 500 to 650 of the donors, high-throughput TCR beta sequencing was used to judge whether each TCR beta V gene segment behaved as functional or pseudogenic. Donor age, sex, ethnicity and CMV serostatus were collected together with the repertoire data. Genome-wide SNP genotypes for about 65% of the 666 donors were used in a later genetic analysis, which treated that subset as a discovery cohort. All discovery cohort repertoires had been generated using a single sequencing platform. HLA typing included class I and class II loci at four-digit resolution. The number of donors typed differed by locus, with roughly 629-640 for A, B, C, DRB1 and DQB1, roughly 550 for DQA1, 600 to 610 for DPA1, and 472 for DPB1. Roughly five DR-DQ haplotypes were treated as single units for association and clustering because of strong linkage in the cohort. Among about 360 genotyped donors of the cohort, an average of around 240,000 unique TCR beta nucleotide sequences were sequenced per donor, roughly a sixth of them non-productive.

In total, approximately 610 healthy bone marrow donors made up the cohort. All cohort members were sampled while nominally healthy, although unrecorded immune exposures were likely present. The donor was CMV seronegative and belonged to the group of 320 or so seronegative cohort members. A peripheral blood sample was collected from each donor, and TCR beta sequencing was performed on peripheral blood mononuclear cells. The Qiagen DNeasy Blood Extraction Kit was used to extract genomic DNA from the blood cell samples. For this clone: Its antigen target is currently unknown. Qualities for individual bases were not recorded, and no much larger clone is one base off.

Study-wide conclusions, independent of this receptor: It was suggested by the authors that the approach could potentially be generalized to other disease states and immunological phenotypes. When HLA alleles, especially DR and DQ, strongly co-occurred, TCR associations were difficult to assign to individual alleles. Because HLA typing was missing for some donors at each locus, association tests included only the typed subset. In the study, around 150 TCR beta chains were listed as associated with cytomegalovirus. An earlier analysis of 450 to 750 of the donors showed that most TCR beta V segments appeared in productive rearrangements either about 87% or about 30% of the time, which broadly matched IMGT annotations. A later genetic analysis associated a missense DCLRE1C variant with V-gene and J-gene trimming of TCR beta chains, and an independent cohort replicated the association. Immune exposure information for the cohort was limited to CMV serostatus. Linkage disequilibrium might explain the correlated functional status among segregating V segments, but an unknown experimental factor could not be ruled out. Most TCR sequences were seen in very few donors, while some public TCRs were found in many individuals. In vitro tests confirmed that a few of the cytomegalovirus-associated TCR beta chains recognize cytomegalovirus antigens. Sequencing depth was assumed to be roughly uniform across donors in the presence/absence analyses, though that assumption may not hold. About 17 rarely observed V segments, including chromosome 9 orphons, were excluded from the earlier analysis of about 600 of the donors because counts were too low. According to a later genetic analysis, donors in an Asian-associated ancestry cluster had fewer N-insertions in productive TCRs than the approximately 670-donor mean. A later analysis found that HLA-associated TCR beta chains were more clonally expanded and had lower generation probabilities than equally common non-associated chains. According to a later analysis, parvovirus B19, influenza, CMV and Epstein-Barr virus appeared linked to several top co-occurrence clusters. According to a later analysis, TCR association rates differed among HLA loci, with DRB1 alleles showing the most associated TCRs and HLA-C alleles showing the fewest. Most CMV-associated TCR beta chains appeared to be HLA-restricted in a later analysis, and the HLA associations seemed to be driven largely by CMV exposure. The cohort was sequenced for TCR beta chains only, and without alpha or paired-chain data the features that could be detected were limited. In a later analysis, some 17,000 TCR beta sequences were associated with specific HLA alleles at a false discovery rate of 0.05. A further reported finding was that TCR beta sequences accurately predicted the HLA-A and HLA-B alleles for most subjects in the first cohort. A cluster of highly shared sequence variants was judged likely to represent a technical artifact of the sequencing pipeline. Cytomegalovirus status was reported to be diagnosed by the classifier with high specificity and sensitivity in both the original and validation cohorts.

The library was obtained by the immunoSEQ multiplex PCR assay. The multiplex PCR relied on a mix of 60 forward primers for TCR Vbeta segments and 13 reverse primers for TCR Jbeta segments. The CDR3 region of rearranged TCR beta genes was amplified from genomic DNA by a multiplex PCR assay. On the Illumina HiSeq System, the amplified TCR beta libraries were sequenced as 87-base-pair reads. In the paper's pipeline: Across the 500 to 750 repertoires, a later analysis counted approximately 83 million unique TCR beta chains, around 11 million of which were shared by at least two donors. Raw reads were error-corrected and collapsed into unique sequences by a nearest-neighbor algorithm in which closely related sequences were merged to remove PCR and sequencing errors. V, D and J gene segments were assigned by aligning CDR3 sequences to IMGT reference sequences. Each retained sequence needed at least a six-nucleotide match to both a V gene segment and a J gene segment. A rearrangement counted as productive if the CDR3 had no stop codons and remained in frame with V and J, and every other rearrangement counted as non-productive. CDR3 was defined by IMGT convention, running from the second conserved V-encoded cysteine to the conserved J-encoded phenylalanine. Sequences without an unambiguous match to a single V gene segment were excluded from the earlier analysis of over 500 of the donors. In an earlier analysis of a few hundred of the donors, a V segment was called functional when productive rearrangements were above 56.7%, and segregating when the standard deviation between donors exceeded 5%. A statistical classification framework was developed to diagnose cytomegalovirus status using the catalog of TCR beta chain sequences. V and J gene assignment, in a later analysis, came from comparing TCR nucleotide sequences with IMGT/GENE-DB human TR gene sequences. Using the TCRdist pipeline, a later analysis assigned CDR3 sequences along with most-parsimonious VDJ recombination scenarios. In a later analysis, each TCR beta chain was defined by its CDR3 amino acid sequence together with its V-gene family, and reads without a unique V-gene family were excluded. A later analysis removed several hundred highly shared, low-generation-probability nucleotide sequences to deal with suspected cross-contamination and a sequencing artifact. In a later analysis, a clonal expansion index for each public chain was calculated from normalized within-repertoire ranks of inferred template counts. Generation probabilities in a later analysis came from a VDJ recombination model fitted to out-of-frame rearrangements, and those results were checked against IGoR. A later analysis scored TCR-TCR, TCR-HLA and TCR-CMV co-occurrence with hypergeometric tests, applying a repertoire-size bias correction to TCR pairs. False discovery rates were estimated in a later analysis by permuting HLA or CMV assignments 20 times. A later analysis grouped co-occurring TCRs with DBSCAN, adding TCRdist sequence similarity when clustering within HLA-allele-positive subsets. For co-occurrence clustering, repertoires with fewer than 30,000 or more than 120,000 public chains were excluded, along with about five repertoires with anomalous nucleotide sharing. The clones in this table, taken by TCRdb from immuneACCESS, are in-frame only. Not every clone is retained; where verified, under half of the shortfall comes from an unresolved V gene, and the cause of the rest is unknown. That table supplies the V and J calls and clone size; D and trimming were determined from the DNA. This sample holds under 250,000 clones; just over 75% were observed only once. The ten largest clones add up to 0.63% of the sample.

The clonotype originates from a man between 18 and 35 years old in good health and CMV-seronegative. The sample consisted of PBMCs.

The DNA is as follows: TGTGCCAGCAGCCCGTGGGGGGGAGTCGGGGAGCTGTTTTTT. This encodes CASSPWGGVGELFF. Recombination linked TRBV9 to TRBJ2-2, and 7 junction bases match TRBD2. The CDR3 contains 14 residues, cysteine and phenylalanine counted. Kept here is only the CDR3 DNA, which spans 42 bases and is read in frame from base 1. The germline V gene gives CDR1 as SGDLS and CDR2 as YYNGEE. Germline trimming: 4 bases from V, 7 bases from J; junction bases outside gene matches: 7.